These T cell receptor beta chains were read from a single sample in a study of shared clonotypes between healthy human individuals. TCRdb keeps only in-frame clones here, not all; method: immunoSEQ multiplex PCR. Here the sample spans millions of clones, about 92% being singletons. The material sequenced was naive CD4+ T cells from PBMCs. The receptors shown here come from a man younger than 35 in good health. Some clones in this sample may be carry-over from other donors' samples. CDR3s leave out the opening cysteine and the closing phenylalanine or tryptophan.

V: TRBV9; J: TRBJ2-3; CDR3: ASSVDGGGTDTQY
V: TRBV19; J: TRBJ1-3; CDR3: ASRTGSSGNTIY
V: TRBV7-3; J: TRBJ2-2; CDR3: ASSRSAGTSSSGELF
V: TRBV27; J: TRBJ2-7; CDR3: ATRTRSYEQY
V: TRBV7-9; J: TRBJ2-1; CDR3: ASSFVDNEQF
V: TRBV29-1; J: TRBJ1-3; CDR3: SVERGNTIY
V: TRBV18; J: TRBJ2-5; CDR3: ASSPPKAETQY
V: TRBV5-4; J: TRBJ2-6; CDR3: ASSRRPGSTGANVLT
V: TRBV7-3; J: TRBJ2-2; CDR3: ASSLIGGRAAGELF
V: TRBV7-2; J: TRBJ2-7; CDR3: ASSFWGTDYEQY
V: TRBV7-2; J: TRBJ2-7; CDR3: ASSLVRASGGTYEQY
V: TRBV7-6; J: TRBJ2-2; CDR3: ASSPLQPGELF
V: TRBV29-1; J: TRBJ1-2; CDR3: SVSSLNYGYT
V: TRBV9; J: TRBJ2-1; CDR3: ASSEGLATYNEQF
V: TRBV29-1; J: TRBJ2-7; CDR3: SASGVAYEQY
V: TRBV5-1; J: TRBJ2-7; CDR3: ASSGGTITYEQY
V: TRBV7-9; J: TRBJ2-3; CDR3: ASSSSPGYSDTQY
V: TRBV9; J: TRBJ1-1; CDR3: ASSPFERQAEAF
V: TRBV28; J: TRBJ1-1; CDR3: ASQQGTEAF
V: TRBV9; J: TRBJ2-7; CDR3: ASSVLPSSYEQY
V: TRBV28; J: TRBJ2-7; CDR3: ASSPESGNYEQY
V: TRBV5-1; J: TRBJ1-2; CDR3: ASSLSTGPLYGYT
V: TRBV5-1; J: TRBJ2-5; CDR3: ASSLAGTGRETQY
V: TRBV29-1; J: TRBJ1-2; CDR3: SVDRVYRGNGYT
V: TRBV28; J: TRBJ1-3; CDR3: ASTFLPSSGNTIY
V: TRBV27; J: TRBJ2-7; CDR3: ASGSGQGTYEQY
V: TRBV28; J: TRBJ1-3; CDR3: ASSLTSGNTIY
V: TRBV29-1; J: TRBJ2-5; CDR3: SAEGTAQETQY
V: TRBV5-1; J: TRBJ2-7; CDR3: ASSLRRERSNEQY
V: TRBV28; J: TRBJ1-2; CDR3: ASIPQSRQTIGYT
V: TRBV7-2; J: TRBJ1-3; CDR3: ASSFGTGPSSGNTIY